This entry lists 3 T cell receptor beta chains sequenced from one sample in a study of beta chain features in type 1 diabetes. cDNA synthesis used the whole RNA isolate, giving expressed TCRB sequences. Using immunoSEQ multiplex PCR, the repertoire was profiled, and TCRdb retains in-frame clones only, with some absent. In the table there are some 270,000 clones, roughly 14% of which are singletons. The material sequenced was naive CD4+ T cells from blood. The receptor set was obtained from a woman aged 40 to 49 in good health.

This clone occurred many times. This chain uses TRBV18 with TRBJ2-7; 8 bases match TRBD1. The germline CDR1 and CDR2 sequences are KGHSH and LQKENI. Germline trimming cut 3 bases from V and 3 bases from J; bases unmatched to any gene: 7. This CDR3 has 15 amino acids. For the CDR3, the DNA is TGTGCCAGCTCACCGGACAGGGCTGCGCGCTACGAGCAGTACTTC. It encodes CASSPDRAARYEQYF.

V is TRBV5-4 and J is TRBJ2-3, with TRBD2 as a possible D gene (5 bases). The CDR3 has 15 amino acids. CDR1 is SGHNT, CDR2 YYREEE, per germline (reference sequence). V shed 1 base and J shed 5 bases, with 14 bases lying between them. CDR3 in amino acids: CASSLPAGGQDTQYF. The CDR3 DNA follows: TGTGCCAGCAGCTTGCCCGCTGGCGGGCAAGATACGCAGTATTTT.

V and J are TRBV2 and TRBJ2-3; TRBD2 is a possible D gene (6 bases). The CDR3 covers 13 residues. With 6 bases removed from V and 2 bases from J, the gap between germline ends came to 9 bases. CDR1 is SNHLY and CDR2 is FYNNEI in the germline V gene. CDR3 sequence (DNA): TGTGCCAGCAGCGGGGGAAACACAGATACGCAGTATTTT. Encoded protein: CASSGGNTDTQYF.